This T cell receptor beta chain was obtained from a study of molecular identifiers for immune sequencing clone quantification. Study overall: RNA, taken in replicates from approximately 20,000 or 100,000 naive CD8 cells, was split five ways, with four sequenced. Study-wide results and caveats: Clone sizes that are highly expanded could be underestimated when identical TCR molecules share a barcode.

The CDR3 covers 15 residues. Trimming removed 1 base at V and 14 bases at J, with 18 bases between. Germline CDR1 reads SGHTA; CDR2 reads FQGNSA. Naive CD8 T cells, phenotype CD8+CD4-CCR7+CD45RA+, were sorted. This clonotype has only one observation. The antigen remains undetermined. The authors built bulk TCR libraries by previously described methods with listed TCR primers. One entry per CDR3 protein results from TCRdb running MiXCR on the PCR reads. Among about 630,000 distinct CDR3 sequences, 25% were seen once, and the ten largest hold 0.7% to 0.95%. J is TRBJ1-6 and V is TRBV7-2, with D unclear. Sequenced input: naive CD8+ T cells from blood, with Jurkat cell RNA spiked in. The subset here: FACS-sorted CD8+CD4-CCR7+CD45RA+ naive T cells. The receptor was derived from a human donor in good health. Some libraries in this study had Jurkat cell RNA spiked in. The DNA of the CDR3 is TGTGCCAGCAGCTTAGGTTACGGCTACTATAGGGCCCTCCACTTT. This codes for CASSLGYGYYRALHF.